This T cell receptor (beta chain) stems from a study of T cell responses to AZD1222 COVID-19 vaccine. Across the study: Second-dose intervals of approximately 4 or approximately 12 weeks were pooled.

Some clones are missing from TCRdb's copy, which holds only in-frame ones; the method was immunoSEQ multiplex PCR. Here the sample spans some 150,000 clones, around 90% being singletons. Specimen: peripheral blood, collected on day 0 of AZD1222 vaccination. This clonotype originated in an adult in good health.

The CDR3 here is CASSYSIGKAVHEQYF. The CDR3 DNA reads as TGTGCCAGCAGTTACTCGATTGGAAAAGCGGTGCACGAGCAGTACTTC. The rearrangement uses TRBV6-6 and TRBJ2-7; tentatively, D is TRBD2 (5 bases). Per the germline V gene, CDR1 is MNHNY and CDR2 is SVGAGI (reference sequence). V was pared by 0 bases and J by 5 bases, with 17 bases between. This CDR3 is built from 16 residues.